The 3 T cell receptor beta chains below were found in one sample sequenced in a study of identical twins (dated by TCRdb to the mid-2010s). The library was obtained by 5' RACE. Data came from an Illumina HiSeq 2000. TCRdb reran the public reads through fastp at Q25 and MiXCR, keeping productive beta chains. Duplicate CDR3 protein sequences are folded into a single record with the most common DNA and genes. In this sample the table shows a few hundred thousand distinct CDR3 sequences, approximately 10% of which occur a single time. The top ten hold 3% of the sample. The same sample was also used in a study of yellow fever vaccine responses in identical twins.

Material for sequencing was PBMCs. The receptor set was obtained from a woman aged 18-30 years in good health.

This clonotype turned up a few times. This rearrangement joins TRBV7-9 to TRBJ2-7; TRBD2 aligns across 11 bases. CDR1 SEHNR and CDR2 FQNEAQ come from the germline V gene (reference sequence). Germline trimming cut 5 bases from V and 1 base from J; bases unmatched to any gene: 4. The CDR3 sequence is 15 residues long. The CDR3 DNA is TGTGCCAGCAGCCAACTAGCGGGAGAATCCTACGAGCAGTACTTC. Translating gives CASSQLAGESYEQYF.

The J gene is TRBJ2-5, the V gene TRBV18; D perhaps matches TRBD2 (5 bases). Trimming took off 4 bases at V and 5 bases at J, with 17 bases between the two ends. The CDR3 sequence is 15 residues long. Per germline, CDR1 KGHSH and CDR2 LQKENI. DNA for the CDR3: TGTGCCAGCTCACGGGAGCAGGAGGCTGAGGAGACCCAGTACTTC. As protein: CASSREQEAEETQYF.

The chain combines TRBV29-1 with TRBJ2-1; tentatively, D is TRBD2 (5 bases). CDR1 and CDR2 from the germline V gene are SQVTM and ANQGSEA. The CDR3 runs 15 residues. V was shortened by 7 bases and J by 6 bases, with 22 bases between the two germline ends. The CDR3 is CSGKGPLAIRNEQFF. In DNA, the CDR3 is TGCAGCGGGAAAGGGCCCCTAGCAATCCGCAATGAGCAGTTCTTC.